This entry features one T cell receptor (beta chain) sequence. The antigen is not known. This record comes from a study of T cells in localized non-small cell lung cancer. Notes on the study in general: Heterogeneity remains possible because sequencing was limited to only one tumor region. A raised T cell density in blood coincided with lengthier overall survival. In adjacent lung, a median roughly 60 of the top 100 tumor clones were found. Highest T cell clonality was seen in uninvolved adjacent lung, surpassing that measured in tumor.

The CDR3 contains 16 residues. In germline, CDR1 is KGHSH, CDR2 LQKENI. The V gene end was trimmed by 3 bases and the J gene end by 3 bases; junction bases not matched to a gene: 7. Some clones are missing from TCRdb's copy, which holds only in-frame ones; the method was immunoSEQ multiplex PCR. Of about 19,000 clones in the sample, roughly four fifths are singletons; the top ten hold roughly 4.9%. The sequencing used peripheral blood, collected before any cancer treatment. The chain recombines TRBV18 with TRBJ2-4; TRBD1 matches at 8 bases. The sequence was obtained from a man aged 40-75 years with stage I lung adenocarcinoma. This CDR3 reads CASSPTDRVGKNIQYF. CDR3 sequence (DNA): TGTGCCAGCTCACCTACGGACAGGGTCGGCAAAAACATTCAGTACTTC. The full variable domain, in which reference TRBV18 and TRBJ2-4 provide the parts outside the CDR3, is NAGVMQNPRHLVRRRGQEARLRCSPMKGHSHVYWYRQLPEEGLKFMVYLQKENIIDESGMPKERFSAEFPKEGPSILRIQQVVRGDSAAYFCASSPTDRVGKNIQYFGAGTRLSVL.